These T cell receptor beta chains were read from a single sample in a study of neurological immune-mediated disorders. In TCRdb, the 5' RACE reads were re-called with MiXCR into one record per CDR3 protein. Of 40,000 or so distinct CDR3 sequences in the sample, approximately 3% were seen once. Sequencing was performed on PBMCs. These TCRs come from a woman aged 55-70 years with multiple sclerosis. CDR3s include the opening cysteine and the closing phenylalanine or tryptophan. D genes are given only for firm matches. Clone size is given for some rows only: seen once, a few or many times, or a class if the clone is expanded.

clone size	V gene	D gene	J gene	CDR3 protein	CDR3 DNA
many	TRBV5-1	TRBD1	TRBJ1-5	CASSYSTGSNQPQHF	TGCGCCAGCAGCTACTCGACAGGGAGCAATCAGCCCCAGCATTTT
many	TRBV12-3/TRBV12-4	NA	TRBJ1-5	CASSFPGPSNQPQHF	TGTGCCAGCAGTTTTCCCGGGCCCAGCAATCAGCCCCAGCATTTT
NA	TRBV18	NA	TRBJ2-1	CASSPNPWTVDEQFF	TGTGCCAGCTCACCCAATCCCTGGACAGTCGATGAGCAGTTCTTC
many	TRBV5-1	TRBD1	TRBJ2-7	CASSPTTGGNEQYF	TGCGCCAGCAGCCCGACAACAGGGGGCAACGAGCAGTACTTC
many	TRBV20-1	TRBD1	TRBJ2-7	CSASRGQGYEQYF	TGCAGTGCTAGTCGGGGACAGGGCTACGAGCAGTACTTC
NA	TRBV5-1	TRBD1	TRBJ2-1	CASSSTGGGHNEQFF	TGCGCCAGCAGCTCAACAGGGGGCGGGCACAATGAGCAGTTCTTC
few	TRBV20-1	TRBD2	TRBJ2-3	CSARDGAVLAGSADTQYF	TGCAGTGCTAGAGATGGGGCGGTGCTAGCGGGGAGTGCAGATACGCAGTATTTT
many	TRBV7-2	TRBD1	TRBJ1-1	CASSLDRVRTEAFF	TGTGCCAGCAGCCTGGACAGGGTGCGGACTGAAGCTTTCTTT
many	TRBV3-1	NA	TRBJ2-1	CASSQVFQSYNEQFF	TGTGCCAGCAGCCAAGTTTTCCAGTCCTACAATGAGCAGTTCTTC
many	TRBV20-1	TRBD2	TRBJ2-1	CSARVRGDLYNEQFF	TGCAGTGCTAGAGTACGGGGGGACCTATACAATGAGCAGTTCTTC
many	TRBV3-1	NA	TRBJ1-1	CASSQGWLGTEAFF	TGTGCCAGCAGCCAGGGGTGGTTGGGCACTGAAGCTTTCTTT
many	TRBV5-1	NA	TRBJ1-4	CASSPAPGINEKLFF	TGCGCCAGCAGCCCGGCGCCAGGGATAAATGAAAAACTGTTTTTT
few	TRBV5-1	NA	TRBJ1-2	CASSLMGAKDSYTF	TGCGCCAGCAGCTTGATGGGGGCGAAGGATAGCTACACCTTC
many	TRBV20-1	NA	TRBJ1-4	CSVRGGAFEKLFF	TGCAGTGTCCGAGGGGGGGCATTTGAAAAACTGTTTTTT
many	TRBV9	NA	TRBJ2-3	CASSVETDTQYF	TGTGCCAGCAGCGTAGAGACAGATACGCAGTATTTT
many	TRBV5-1	TRBD2	TRBJ2-2	CASSLVAGANTGELFF	TGCGCCAGCAGCTTGGTAGCGGGGGCCAACACCGGGGAGCTGTTTTTT
many	TRBV20-1	NA	TRBJ2-1	CSASNELNEQFF	TGCAGTGCTAGTAACGAGCTCAATGAGCAGTTCTTC
many	TRBV20-1	NA	TRBJ1-2	CSATGPTNYGYTF	TGCAGTGCAACAGGACCCACCAACTATGGCTACACCTTC
many	TRBV6-6	TRBD1	TRBJ1-1	CASSYGRGQSTEAFF	TGTGCCAGCAGTTACGGGAGGGGGCAAAGCACTGAAGCTTTCTTT
many	TRBV4-1	NA	TRBJ2-2	CASSQESAANTGELFF	TGCGCCAGCAGCCAAGAATCAGCCGCGAACACCGGGGAGCTGTTTTTT
many	TRBV7-6	NA	TRBJ2-3	CASSPSGLTSDTQYF	TGTGCCAGCAGCCCATCGGGACTGACTTCAGATACGCAGTATTTT
many	TRBV7-2	NA	TRBJ1-4	CASSLKGAGTEKLFF	TGTGCCAGCAGCTTAAAAGGAGCGGGAACCGAAAAACTGTTTTTT
many	TRBV20-1	NA	TRBJ1-6	CSAGPQEIYNSPLHF	TGCAGTGCTGGCCCTCAGGAGATCTATAATTCACCCCTCCACTTT
many	TRBV20-1	TRBD2	TRBJ2-1	CSAERGAPGDEQFF	TGCAGTGCTGAGCGGGGGGCCCCCGGGGATGAGCAGTTCTTC
many	TRBV5-5	NA	TRBJ1-4	CAITASIWDEKLFF	TGTGCCATCACAGCTTCTATCTGGGATGAAAAACTGTTTTTT
many	TRBV20-1	NA	TRBJ2-7	CSARVRQQGISYEQYF	TGCAGTGCTAGAGTCCGGCAACAGGGAATTTCCTACGAGCAGTACTTC
many	TRBV4-1	TRBD2	TRBJ2-3	CASSQSGLAGAGTDTQYF	TGCGCCAGCAGCCAATCGGGACTAGCGGGGGCCGGCACAGATACGCAGTATTTT
many	TRBV12-3/TRBV12-4	NA	TRBJ2-5	CASSLGGGQETQYF	TGTGCCAGCAGTTTAGGGGGAGGCCAAGAGACCCAGTACTTC
many	TRBV9	TRBD2	TRBJ2-1	CASSVPAGAVRNEQFF	TGTGCCAGCAGCGTTCCAGCGGGGGCCGTCAGAAATGAGCAGTTCTTC
many	TRBV5-1	NA	TRBJ2-3	CASSQGRLSFDTQYF	TGCGCCAGCAGCCAGGGACGACTCAGTTTCGATACGCAGTATTTT
many	TRBV5-6	NA	TRBJ2-6	CASSLSGSGANVLTF	TGTGCCAGCAGCTTGTCCGGGTCTGGGGCCAACGTCCTGACTTTC
many	TRBV20-1	TRBD1	TRBJ1-2	CSASPGQGVGGYTF	TGCAGTGCTAGCCCGGGACAGGGTGTCGGTGGCTACACCTTC
many	TRBV4-1	NA	TRBJ1-5	CASSQADDLPQHF	TGCGCCAGCAGCCAGGCGGACGATTTACCCCAGCATTTT
many	TRBV20-1	TRBD1	TRBJ1-1	CSAKQTGVDTEAFF	TGCAGTGCAAAACAAACAGGGGTGGACACTGAAGCTTTCTTT
many	TRBV20-1	NA	TRBJ2-4	CSARLGQRGSEYF	TGCAGTGCTAGACTGGGGCAACGGGGTTCCGAATACTTC
NA	TRBV11-3	NA	TRBJ2-1	CASSIDLRGSNAQFF	TGTGCCAGCAGCATCGACCTCCGGGGGTCCAATGCGCAGTTCTTC
many	TRBV5-1	NA	TRBJ2-5	CASSPEVQETQYF	TGCGCCAGCAGCCCAGAGGTGCAAGAGACCCAGTACTTC
many	TRBV12-3/TRBV12-4	TRBD2	TRBJ2-3	CASRSTSGGDTQYF	TGTGCCAGCAGGTCGACTAGCGGGGGAGATACGCAGTATTTT
many	TRBV12-3/TRBV12-4	TRBD1	TRBJ1-6	CASSTGTGMNSPLHF	TGTGCCAGCAGTACCGGGACAGGGATGAATTCACCCCTCCACTTT
many	TRBV6-5	TRBD1	TRBJ1-2	CASRITTGENYGYTF	TGTGCCAGCAGGATCACGACAGGGGAGAACTATGGCTACACCTTC
many	TRBV5-1	NA	TRBJ2-7	CASSLARTTYEQYF	TGCGCCAGCAGCTTGGCTCGGACAACCTACGAGCAGTACTTC
many	TRBV12-3/TRBV12-4	NA	TRBJ2-7	CATRLSDSYEQYF	TGTGCCACCCGTTTGAGCGACTCCTACGAGCAGTACTTC
many	TRBV27	NA	TRBJ1-6	CASSPSFWPYNSPLHF	TGTGCCAGCAGTCCCTCCTTTTGGCCCTATAATTCACCCCTCCACTTT
many	TRBV6-5	NA	TRBJ2-3	CASRGSANTQYF	TGTGCCAGCAGGGGGTCCGCCAATACGCAGTATTTT
many	TRBV28	NA	TRBJ1-5	CASLDGTSSNQPQHF	TGTGCCAGTCTCGACGGGACAAGTTCCAATCAGCCCCAGCATTTT
few	TRBV19	NA	TRBJ1-5	CASGRSGGNQPQHF	TGTGCCAGTGGCCGTTCGGGGGGCAATCAGCCCCAGCATTTT
many	TRBV12-3/TRBV12-4	NA	TRBJ2-3	CASSLSGGADTQYF	TGTGCCAGCAGTTTGTCGGGGGGCGCAGATACGCAGTATTTT
many	TRBV12-3/TRBV12-4	NA	TRBJ1-1	CASSLPRMNTEAFF	TGTGCCAGCAGTTTACCCCGGATGAACACTGAAGCTTTCTTT
many	TRBV5-1	NA	TRBJ2-1	CASSREGGRDNEQFF	TGCGCCAGCAGCAGGGAGGGGGGCCGGGACAATGAGCAGTTCTTC
many	TRBV7-9	TRBD1	TRBJ1-1	CASSIRQGGRPEAFF	TGTGCCAGCAGCATACGACAGGGGGGGAGGCCTGAAGCTTTCTTT
many	TRBV10-2	NA	TRBJ1-1	CASSENANTEAFF	TGCGCCAGCAGTGAAAACGCGAACACTGAAGCTTTCTTT
many	TRBV3-1	NA	TRBJ1-5	CASSPGQGFNQPQHF	TGTGCCAGCAGCCCCGGCCAGGGCTTTAATCAGCCCCAGCATTTT
NA	TRBV19	TRBD2	TRBJ2-2	CASSINRASGFNTGELFF	TGTGCCAGTAGTATCAATCGGGCTAGCGGGTTCAACACCGGGGAGCTGTTTTTT
NA	TRBV4-1	NA	TRBJ2-7	CASSLSWLINYEQYF	TGCGCCAGCAGCCTCAGCTGGTTAATAAATTACGAGCAGTACTTC
many	TRBV9	TRBD2	TRBJ2-7	CASSAGVAGIYEQYF	TGTGCCAGCAGCGCGGGGGTAGCGGGGATCTACGAGCAGTACTTC
many	TRBV7-2	TRBD2	TRBJ2-1	CASREGRGGRNEQFF	TGTGCCAGCAGGGAAGGGCGGGGGGGCCGAAATGAGCAGTTCTTC
many	TRBV20-1	NA	TRBJ2-1	CSARAGESSYNEQFF	TGCAGTGCTAGAGCGGGGGAGAGCTCCTACAATGAGCAGTTCTTC
many	TRBV7-2	NA	TRBJ2-7	CASSLDTASYEQYF	TGTGCCAGCAGCTTAGATACGGCCTCCTACGAGCAGTACTTC
many	TRBV20-1	TRBD2	TRBJ2-1	CSAGVAGGLSYNEQFF	TGCAGTGCTGGGGTAGCGGGGGGGCTATCCTACAATGAGCAGTTCTTC
many	TRBV10-3	NA	TRBJ2-2	CAISESTDSTGELFF	TGTGCCATCAGTGAGTCGACAGACAGTACCGGGGAGCTGTTTTTT